The 18 T cell receptor beta chains in this list originate from one sample, sequenced in a study of STAT5B mutations in CD4+ large granular lymphocyte leukemia. Using immunoSEQ multiplex PCR, the repertoire was profiled, and TCRdb retains in-frame clones only, with some absent. This table has tens of thousands of clones, around 72% appearing once. Sequencing was done on a sample of CD4+ T cells from blood buffy coats. The receptors derive from a human donor in good health.

This clone was detected a few times. Here the CDR3 DNA reads TGTGCCAGCAGCTTAAAGGGAGATCAGCCCCAGCATTTT. Amino acids: CASSLKGDQPQHF. The rearrangement joins TRBV7-2 to TRBJ1-5; D is unclear. This CDR3 has 13 residues. Germline V CDR1 and CDR2: SGHTA, FQGNSA. V lost 2 bases and J lost 5, with 7 bases in between.

The CDR3, as DNA: TGTGCCATCAGTGAGTTGGGACAGAACAATCAGCCCCAGCATTTT. Residues: CAISELGQNNQPQHF. This chain connects TRBV10-3 to TRBJ1-5; TRBD1 agrees at 7 bases. The CDR3 is 15 residues long. Germline trimming cut 1 base from V and 3 bases from J; bases unmatched to any gene: 3. From germline, CDR1 is ENHRY and CDR2 SYGVKD.

V is TRBV11-2 and J is TRBJ1-4, with D perhaps matching TRBD1 (6 bases). V was clipped by 0 bases and J by 5 bases, with 10 bases between them. This CDR3 comprises 15 residues. Germline CDR1 and CDR2: SGHAT and FQNNGV. CDR3 DNA sequence: TGTGCCAGCAGCTTAGATACAGGGAGGAATGAAAAACTGTTTTTT. Translated, it gives CASSLDTGRNEKLFF.

This clone has more than one count but fewer than ten. V and J are TRBV6-5 and TRBJ2-3; maybe TRBD1 (6 bases). In germline, CDR1 is MNHEY, CDR2 SVGAGI. With 6 bases removed from V and 2 bases from J, the gap between germline ends came to 15 bases. The CDR3 runs 15 residues. The CDR3 bases are TGTGCCAGCAGATGGACAGCAAACCCCACAGATACGCAGTATTTT. This codes for CASRWTANPTDTQYF.

CDR3 residues: CAIGGQDRYEQYF. The CDR3 bases are TGTGCCATCGGGGGACAGGACCGCTACGAGCAGTACTTC. The chain employs TRBV10-3 and TRBJ2-7, with TRBD1 matching over 8 bases. Trimming removed 8 bases from V and 3 bases from J; junction bases left unmatched: 6. The CDR3 is 13 amino acids. Germline lookup yields CDR1 ENHRY and CDR2 SYGVKD.

J is TRBJ1-1 and V is TRBV6-6, with a tentative D call TRBD1 (6 bases). Between the trimmed V and J ends, which lost 1 base and 1 base, there was a span of 13 bases. The CDR3 consists of 16 residues. Germline CDR1 and CDR2: MNHNY and SVGAGI (reference sequence). CDR3 bases: TGTGCCAGCAGTTACTTCCGGGGGCCTACGAACACTGAAGCTTTCTTT. It encodes CASSYFRGPTNTEAFF.

The J gene is TRBJ2-1, the V gene TRBV5-1, with 11 bases fitting TRBD2. V trimming: 0 bases; J trimming: 6 bases; junction bases outside the gene matches: 11. The germline V gene has CDR1 SGHRS and CDR2 YFSETQ. The CDR3 extends over 18 amino acids. CDR3 DNA sequence: TGCGCCAGCAGCTTGGCGCCCTGGGCTAGCGGGGGGAGCAATGAGCAGTTCTTC. The encoded protein is CASSLAPWASGGSNEQFF.

The chain links TRBV15 to TRBJ2-5; 8 bases line up with TRBD1. The V segment lost 0 bases and the J segment 2 bases; nucleotides outside the gene matches: 8. Germline V gene lookup returns CDR1 LNHNV and CDR2 YYDKDF (reference sequence). The CDR3 extends over 17 amino acids. The chain's CDR3 is CATSRDAGTGLQETQYF. As DNA, the CDR3 is TGTGCCACCAGCAGAGATGCGGGGACAGGTCTACAAGAGACCCAGTACTTC.

The gene calls are TRBV5-1 and TRBJ1-4, with unresolved D. This CDR3 has 15 residues. The germline V and J ends were trimmed by 0 bases and 0 bases, with 6 bases remaining between them. CDR1 SGHRS and CDR2 YFSETQ come from the germline V gene. CDR3 DNA sequence: TGCGCCAGCAGCTTGGCAGGTGCAACTAATGAAAAACTGTTTTTT. This encodes CASSLAGATNEKLFF.

This clone has a single count. The chain joins TRBV5-6 to TRBJ2-5; either TRBD1 or TRBD2 may fit D (5 bases each). TRBJ2-7 explains the end of the DNA better; the J call may be wrong. The germline V gene has CDR1 SGHDT and CDR2 YYEEEE. This CDR3 region has 14 residues. CDR3 in amino acids: CASSFSGSSYEQYF. The CDR3 bases are TGTGCCAGCAGCTTCTCAGGGAGCTCCTACGAGCAGTACTTC.

The chain combines TRBV7-8 with TRBJ1-2, with a weak D call TRBD1 (5 bases). The CDR3 is made up of 12 amino acids. The V gene lost 1 base and the J gene lost 6 bases, with 6 bases spanning the gap. Germline CDR1 reads SGHVS; CDR2 reads FQNEAQ. CDR3 in DNA: TGTGCCAGCAGCTTAGGGGGGAATGGCTACACCTTC. Its protein is CASSLGGNGYTF.

V and J are TRBV7-2 and TRBJ2-1; D possibly corresponds to TRBD1 (6 bases). Trimming shortened V by 4 bases and J by 1 base, and 11 bases separated the two germline ends. This CDR3 is 15 amino acids long. Germline CDR1 SGHTA, CDR2 FQGNSA. DNA of the CDR3: TGTGCCAGCAGCTCCGGACAGTCTTCCTACAATGAGCAGTTCTTC. Its translation is CASSSGQSSYNEQFF.

The chain joins TRBV12-5 to TRBJ1-2; D remains unclear. The CDR3 covers 15 residues. Germline V gene data show CDR1 as LGHNT and CDR2 as FRNRAP. The V gene lost 0 bases and the J gene lost 2 bases, with 10 bases spanning the gap. In nucleotides, the CDR3 is TGTGCTAGTGGTTTGGTAGGTGGGCGGAACTATGGCTACACCTTC. This codes for CASGLVGGRNYGYTF. Supplemented by reference TRBV12-5 and TRBJ1-2, the full variable domain reads DARVTQTPRHKVTEMGQEVTMRCQPILGHNTVFWYRQTMMQGLELLAYFRNRAPLDDSGMPKDRFSAEMPDATLATLKIQPSEPRDSAVYFCASGLVGGRNYGYTFGSGTRLTVV.

The chain employs TRBV9 and TRBJ2-3; D remains ambiguous. The CDR3 covers 15 residues. CDR1 is SGDLS, CDR2 YYNGEE, per germline. Trimming removed 2 bases from V and 4 bases from J, with 14 bases in between. The CDR3 DNA reads as TGTGCCAGCAGCGTGGGTCCCACTCAGGCAGATACGCAGTATTTT. This translates into CASSVGPTQADTQYF.

This chain links TRBV6-1 with TRBJ2-7; D tentatively reads TRBD1 or TRBD2 (5 bases each). Looked up from germline, CDR1 is MNHNS and CDR2 is SASEGT. CDR3 length equals 15 residues. V dropped 0 bases and J dropped 6 bases, with 15 bases sitting between them. Written as DNA, the CDR3 is TGTGCCAGCAGTGAAGCGCTAGGCAGGGCGGGCGAGCAGTACTTC. It codes for CASSEALGRAGEQYF.

V is TRBV7-8 and J is TRBJ2-7; D unclear. V was clipped by 2 bases and J by 5 bases, with 16 bases between them. The germline V gene has CDR1 SGHVS and CDR2 FQNEAQ. There are 15 residues in the CDR3. CDR3 protein: CASSLHFGSKNEQYF. Here the CDR3 DNA reads TGTGCCAGCAGCTTACATTTTGGCAGTAAGAACGAGCAGTACTTC.

The chain recombines TRBV7-3 with TRBJ2-5, with D tentatively TRBD2 (6 bases). In germline, CDR1 is SGHTA, CDR2 FQGTGA. Between the trimmed V and J ends, which lost 5 bases and 5 bases, there was a span of 12 bases. This CDR3 contains 13 residues. The CDR3 bases are TGTGCCAGCAGCCCTAATGCGGGGGAGACCCAGTACTTC. Translated: CASSPNAGETQYF.

V is TRBV5-4 and J is TRBJ2-5; D is possibly TRBD1 (5 bases). Near its end, the DNA agrees better with TRBJ2-7, so the J call may be wrong. Germline CDR1 is SGHNT and CDR2 is YYREEE (reference sequence). The CDR3 runs to 15 residues. CDR3 region: CASSLKLGPSGEQYF. The CDR3, as DNA: TGTGCCAGCAGCTTGAAATTGGGGCCGTCGGGCGAGCAGTACTTC.